The rows below give T cell receptor beta chains drawn from one sample of a study of blood T cell repertoires in COVID-19. Sequencing used immunoSEQ multiplex PCR; TCRdb keeps in-frame clones, though not all of them. The sample carries just over 300,000 clones, around 84% recorded once. Sequenced input: PBMCs or T cells enriched from blood (not recorded which). These receptors came from a man aged 25 to 45 who had recovered from COVID-19. Both conserved end residues are part of each CDR3. The D gene is left open where the match is weak. Clone size is stated in some rows and not others, as once, few, many or a class when expanded.

V gene: TRBV2; clone size: NA; J gene: TRBJ2-3; D gene: NA; CDR3 protein: CASSAGLGTDTQYF; CDR3 DNA: TGTGCCAGCAGTGCGGGGTTGGGGACAGATACGCAGTATTTT
V gene: TRBV5-1; clone size: NA; J gene: TRBJ2-3; D gene: TRBD1; CDR3 protein: CASSKGGTGVDTQYF; CDR3 DNA: TGCGCCAGCAGCAAGGGTGGGACAGGGGTCGATACGCAGTATTTT
V gene: TRBV12-2; clone size: NA; J gene: TRBJ1-2; D gene: NA; CDR3 protein: CASRLSPELSGDYGYTF; CDR3 DNA: TGTGCAAGTCGCTTATCACCCGAACTTAGCGGGGACTATGGCTACACCTTC
V gene: TRBV21-1; clone size: once; J gene: TRBJ2-7; D gene: NA; CDR3 protein: CASSNLTSGSRHEQYF; CDR3 DNA: TGTGCCAGCAGCAATTTAACTAGCGGGAGTCGACACGAGCAGTACTTC
V gene: TRBV27; clone size: NA; J gene: TRBJ2-7; D gene: NA; CDR3 protein: CASSFSTVTSYEQYF; CDR3 DNA: TGTGCCAGCAGTTTTTCGACAGTTACTTCCTACGAGCAGTACTTC
V gene: TRBV14; clone size: NA; J gene: TRBJ1-2; D gene: TRBD1; CDR3 protein: CASSARQGANYGYTF; CDR3 DNA: TGTGCCAGCAGCGCTCGACAGGGGGCTAACTATGGCTACACCTTC
V gene: TRBV24-1; clone size: once; J gene: TRBJ2-2; D gene: TRBD2; CDR3 protein: CATSDPSGGSTGELFF; CDR3 DNA: TGTGCCACCAGTGATCCTAGCGGGGGGTCCACCGGGGAGCTGTTTTTT
V gene: TRBV2; clone size: NA; J gene: TRBJ1-2; D gene: TRBD1; CDR3 protein: CASRGQGTINYGYTF; CDR3 DNA: TGTGCCAGCAGGGGACAGGGAACGATTAACTATGGCTACACCTTC
V gene: TRBV7-2; clone size: NA; J gene: TRBJ2-5; D gene: TRBD1; CDR3 protein: CASSPDRDQETQYF; CDR3 DNA: TGTGCCAGCAGCCCCGACAGGGATCAAGAGACCCAGTACTTC
V gene: TRBV6-1; clone size: NA; J gene: TRBJ1-1; D gene: TRBD1; CDR3 protein: CASSESTGDTEAFF; CDR3 DNA: TGTGCCAGCAGTGAATCAACAGGGGACACTGAAGCTTTCTTT
V gene: TRBV27; clone size: NA; J gene: TRBJ2-3; D gene: TRBD2; CDR3 protein: CASSRSGGPTDTQYF; CDR3 DNA: TGTGCCAGCAGTCGTAGCGGGGGCCCCACAGATACGCAGTATTTT
V gene: TRBV4-2; clone size: NA; J gene: TRBJ1-2; D gene: TRBD1; CDR3 protein: CASSQESRRYGTDYGYTF; CDR3 DNA: TGTGCCAGCAGCCAAGAGAGTCGAAGGTATGGGACAGACTATGGCTACACCTTC
V gene: TRBV12-3/TRBV12-4; clone size: once; J gene: TRBJ2-1; D gene: TRBD2; CDR3 protein: CALRLAGLPEQFF; CDR3 DNA: TGTGCCCTAAGACTAGCGGGCCTACCCGAGCAGTTCTTC
V gene: TRBV6-5; clone size: NA; J gene: TRBJ2-1; D gene: TRBD2; CDR3 protein: CASSYRSGSSYNEQFF; CDR3 DNA: TGTGCCAGCAGTTACAGGAGCGGGAGTTCCTACAATGAGCAGTTCTTC
V gene: TRBV27; clone size: NA; J gene: TRBJ1-1; D gene: NA; CDR3 protein: CASSLSRGNTEAFF; CDR3 DNA: TGTGCCAGCAGTTTGAGCAGGGGCAACACTGAAGCTTTCTTT
V gene: TRBV11-2; clone size: NA; J gene: TRBJ2-7; D gene: NA; CDR3 protein: CASSLEAAGYYEQYF; CDR3 DNA: TGTGCCAGCAGCTTAGAGGCAGCGGGTTACTACGAGCAGTACTTC
V gene: TRBV30; clone size: NA; J gene: TRBJ2-7; D gene: NA; CDR3 protein: CAFSGLSGREQYF; CDR3 DNA: TGTGCCTTTTCGGGACTGTCAGGGCGCGAGCAGTACTTC
V gene: TRBV5-1; clone size: NA; J gene: TRBJ1-6; D gene: NA; CDR3 protein: CASSFQGSADNSPLHF; CDR3 DNA: TGCGCCAGCAGCTTCCAGGGGAGTGCTGATAATTCACCCCTCCACTTT
V gene: TRBV10-2; clone size: few; J gene: TRBJ1-6; D gene: TRBD1; CDR3 protein: CASKKDRGESPLHF; CDR3 DNA: TGCGCCAGCAAGAAGGACAGGGGGGAATCACCCCTCCACTTT
V gene: TRBV28; clone size: NA; J gene: TRBJ1-3; D gene: NA; CDR3 protein: CASSPAGRGNTIYF; CDR3 DNA: TGTGCCAGCAGCCCGGCGGGCCGGGGAAACACCATATATTTT
V gene: TRBV28; clone size: NA; J gene: TRBJ2-1; D gene: TRBD1; CDR3 protein: CASSSGTGHGRGSYNEQFF; CDR3 DNA: TGTGCCAGCAGCAGCGGGACAGGGCATGGCCGAGGCTCCTACAATGAGCAGTTCTTC
V gene: TRBV25-1; clone size: NA; J gene: TRBJ2-7; D gene: NA; CDR3 protein: CASSPWGGASYEQYF; CDR3 DNA: TGTGCCAGCAGTCCGTGGGGGGGGGCGTCCTACGAGCAGTACTTC
V gene: TRBV5-1; clone size: NA; J gene: TRBJ2-5; D gene: NA; CDR3 protein: CASSFQGGETQYF; CDR3 DNA: TGCGCCAGCAGCTTCCAAGGGGGAGAGACCCAGTACTTC
V gene: TRBV30; clone size: few; J gene: TRBJ1-5; D gene: TRBD1; CDR3 protein: CAWSGGQGGGQPQHF; CDR3 DNA: TGTGCCTGGAGTGGGGGACAGGGGGGCGGTCAGCCCCAGCATTTT
V gene: TRBV5-1; clone size: NA; J gene: TRBJ1-4; D gene: TRBD1; CDR3 protein: CASSSGQGAGEKLFF; CDR3 DNA: TGCGCCAGCAGCAGTGGACAGGGGGCTGGTGAAAAACTGTTTTTT
V gene: TRBV28; clone size: NA; J gene: TRBJ1-2; D gene: NA; CDR3 protein: CASRTDYGYTF; CDR3 DNA: TGTGCCAGCAGGACAGATTATGGCTACACCTTC
V gene: TRBV10-2; clone size: NA; J gene: TRBJ2-3; D gene: TRBD2; CDR3 protein: CASSESLRGGRTDTQYF; CDR3 DNA: TGCGCCAGCAGTGAGTCCCTTAGGGGAGGGCGGACAGATACGCAGTATTTT
V gene: TRBV28; clone size: once; J gene: TRBJ1-2; D gene: NA; CDR3 protein: CASSFVGSAGYTF; CDR3 DNA: TGTGCCAGCAGTTTTGTCGGGAGCGCTGGCTACACCTTC
V gene: TRBV3-1/TRBV3-2; clone size: NA; J gene: TRBJ2-2; D gene: NA; CDR3 protein: CASSPLRRAGELFF; CDR3 DNA: TGTGCCAGCAGCCCCCTGAGAAGAGCCGGGGAGCTGTTTTTT
V gene: TRBV7-9; clone size: once; J gene: TRBJ1-1; D gene: NA; CDR3 protein: CASSPQANTEAFF; CDR3 DNA: TGTGCCAGCAGTCCTCAAGCGAACACTGAAGCTTTCTTT
V gene: TRBV2; clone size: NA; J gene: TRBJ1-3; D gene: TRBD1; CDR3 protein: CASRAGTGFSGNTIYF; CDR3 DNA: TGTGCCAGCAGAGCCGGGACAGGGTTCTCTGGAAACACCATATATTTT
V gene: TRBV28; clone size: NA; J gene: TRBJ2-2; D gene: TRBD2; CDR3 protein: CASSLGRFSGGVSAGELFF; CDR3 DNA: TGTGCCAGCAGTTTGGGCCGCTTTAGCGGGGGGGTTAGCGCCGGGGAGCTGTTTTTT
V gene: TRBV5-4; clone size: NA; J gene: TRBJ1-2; D gene: TRBD1; CDR3 protein: CASSWGQGESGYTF; CDR3 DNA: TGTGCCAGCAGCTGGGGACAGGGAGAAAGTGGCTACACCTTC
V gene: TRBV4-1; clone size: once; J gene: TRBJ2-1; D gene: NA; CDR3 protein: CASSQPNREQFF; CDR3 DNA: TGCGCCAGCAGCCAACCGAACAGGGAGCAGTTCTTC
V gene: TRBV4-1; clone size: NA; J gene: TRBJ1-5; D gene: NA; CDR3 protein: CASSQEAGGVKPQHF; CDR3 DNA: TGCGCCAGCAGCCAAGAAGCCGGGGGGGTCAAGCCCCAGCATTTT
V gene: TRBV24-1; clone size: once; J gene: TRBJ1-5; D gene: NA; CDR3 protein: CATSDPRTGMGNQPQHF; CDR3 DNA: TGTGCCACCAGTGACCCACGTACAGGGATGGGCAATCAGCCCCAGCATTTT
V gene: TRBV6-1; clone size: once; J gene: TRBJ2-7; D gene: NA; CDR3 protein: CASSDSLYEQYF; CDR3 DNA: TGTGCCAGCAGTGATTCCCTCTACGAGCAGTACTTC
V gene: TRBV5-4; clone size: once; J gene: TRBJ1-2; D gene: NA; CDR3 protein: CASSLGVGANYGYTF; CDR3 DNA: TGTGCCAGCAGCTTGGGCGTGGGAGCTAACTATGGCTACACCTTC
V gene: TRBV28; clone size: NA; J gene: TRBJ1-4; D gene: NA; CDR3 protein: CASSLGGANEKLFF; CDR3 DNA: TGTGCCAGCAGTTTAGGAGGGGCTAATGAAAAACTGTTTTTT
V gene: TRBV4-1; clone size: few; J gene: TRBJ1-1; D gene: NA; CDR3 protein: CASSQLSIGRENTEAFF; CDR3 DNA: TGCGCCAGCAGCCAACTATCGATCGGACGGGAGAACACTGAAGCTTTCTTT
V gene: TRBV6-2/TRBV6-3; clone size: NA; J gene: TRBJ2-1; D gene: TRBD1; CDR3 protein: CASSYGQGRGNEQFF; CDR3 DNA: TGTGCCAGCAGTTACGGACAGGGACGGGGGAATGAGCAGTTCTTC
V gene: TRBV18; clone size: NA; J gene: TRBJ2-5; D gene: NA; CDR3 protein: CASSPGQQETQYF; CDR3 DNA: TGTGCCAGCTCACCAGGACAGCAAGAGACCCAGTACTTC
V gene: TRBV4-2; clone size: NA; J gene: TRBJ1-1; D gene: NA; CDR3 protein: CASSPRRSGVEAFF; CDR3 DNA: TGTGCCAGCAGCCCCCGGAGGTCCGGAGTTGAAGCTTTCTTT
V gene: TRBV28; clone size: NA; J gene: TRBJ2-3; D gene: NA; CDR3 protein: CASSSTGPSTDTQYF; CDR3 DNA: TGTGCCAGCAGTTCTACCGGTCCTAGCACAGATACGCAGTATTTT
V gene: TRBV30; clone size: once; J gene: TRBJ1-2; D gene: NA; CDR3 protein: CAWARGGPYGYTF; CDR3 DNA: TGTGCCTGGGCCCGTGGAGGGCCCTATGGCTACACCTTC
V gene: TRBV10-1; clone size: NA; J gene: TRBJ1-3; D gene: TRBD1; CDR3 protein: CASTPGQLFSGNTIYF; CDR3 DNA: TGCGCCAGCACACCGGGACAGCTATTCTCTGGAAACACCATATATTTT
V gene: TRBV10-2; clone size: few; J gene: TRBJ1-1; D gene: NA; CDR3 protein: CASSVVPGSTEAFF; CDR3 DNA: TGCGCCAGCAGTGTAGTTCCAGGCTCCACTGAAGCTTTCTTT
V gene: TRBV6-1; clone size: NA; J gene: TRBJ2-5; D gene: TRBD1; CDR3 protein: CASSETGQGAIWETQYF; CDR3 DNA: TGTGCCAGCAGTGAAACGGGGCAGGGGGCGATATGGGAGACCCAGTACTTC
V gene: TRBV30; clone size: NA; J gene: TRBJ1-5; D gene: NA; CDR3 protein: CAWSQGRGYQPQHF; CDR3 DNA: TGTGCCTGGAGTCAGGGTAGAGGCTATCAGCCCCAGCATTTT
V gene: TRBV19; clone size: NA; J gene: TRBJ1-5; D gene: TRBD1; CDR3 protein: CASRTGQSNQPQHF; CDR3 DNA: TGTGCCAGTAGGACGGGACAGAGCAATCAGCCCCAGCATTTT
V gene: TRBV27; clone size: NA; J gene: TRBJ1-1; D gene: NA; CDR3 protein: CASRGIRAPDSNTEAFF; CDR3 DNA: TGTGCCAGCAGGGGGATAAGAGCACCAGACAGTAACACTGAAGCTTTCTTT
V gene: TRBV5-8; clone size: NA; J gene: TRBJ1-1; D gene: NA; CDR3 protein: CASSLDTGMNTEAFF; CDR3 DNA: TGTGCCAGCAGCTTGGATACAGGTATGAACACTGAAGCTTTCTTT